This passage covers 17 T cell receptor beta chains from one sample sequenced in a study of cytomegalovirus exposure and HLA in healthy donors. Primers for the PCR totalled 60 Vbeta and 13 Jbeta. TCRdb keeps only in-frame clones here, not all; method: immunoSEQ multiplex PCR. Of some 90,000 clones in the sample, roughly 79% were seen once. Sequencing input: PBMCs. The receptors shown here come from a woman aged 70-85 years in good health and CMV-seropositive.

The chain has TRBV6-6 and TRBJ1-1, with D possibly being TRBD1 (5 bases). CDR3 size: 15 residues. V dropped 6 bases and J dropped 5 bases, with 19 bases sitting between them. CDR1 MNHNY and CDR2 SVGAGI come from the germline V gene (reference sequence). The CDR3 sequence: CASRLGTTLRTEAFF. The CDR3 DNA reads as TGTGCCAGCAGACTCGGGACTACCCTCAGAACTGAAGCTTTCTTT.

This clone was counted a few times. CDR3 amino acids: CASSVTGSSYNEQFF. The CDR3 nucleotides read TGTGCCAGCAGTGTTACGGGAAGCTCCTACAATGAGCAGTTCTTC. The chain joins TRBV2 to TRBJ2-1; D is perhaps TRBD2 (5 bases). Germline CDR1 and CDR2: SNHLY and FYNNEI. V was trimmed by 4 bases and J by 0 bases, leaving 10 bases between them. The CDR3 spans 15 residues.

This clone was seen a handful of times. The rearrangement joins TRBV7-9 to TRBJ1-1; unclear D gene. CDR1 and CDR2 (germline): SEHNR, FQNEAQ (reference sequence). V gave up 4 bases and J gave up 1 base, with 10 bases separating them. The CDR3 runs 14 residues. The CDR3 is CASSWQDSNTEAFF. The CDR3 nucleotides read TGTGCCAGCAGCTGGCAGGACTCGAACACTGAAGCTTTCTTT.

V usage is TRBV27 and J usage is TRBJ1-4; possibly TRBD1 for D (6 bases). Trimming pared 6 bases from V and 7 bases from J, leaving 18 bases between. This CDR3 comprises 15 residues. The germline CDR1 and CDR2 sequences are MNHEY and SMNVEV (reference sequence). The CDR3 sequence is CASRKSGTTIEKLFF. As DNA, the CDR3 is TGTGCCAGCAGAAAATCCGGGACAACAATTGAAAAACTGTTTTTT. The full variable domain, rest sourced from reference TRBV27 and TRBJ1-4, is EAQVTQNPRYLITVTGKKLTVTCSQNMNHEYMSWYRQDPGLGLRQIYYSMNVEVTDKGDVPEGYKVSRKEKRNFPLILESPSPNQTSLYFCASRKSGTTIEKLFFGSGTQLSVL.

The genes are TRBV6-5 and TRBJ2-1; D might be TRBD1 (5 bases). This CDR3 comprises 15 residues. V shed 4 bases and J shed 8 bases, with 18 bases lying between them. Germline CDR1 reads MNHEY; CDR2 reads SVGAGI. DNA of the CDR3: TGTGCCAGCAGTTCAAACCCCAGGGTTGGATATGAGCAGTTCTTC. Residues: CASSSNPRVGYEQFF.

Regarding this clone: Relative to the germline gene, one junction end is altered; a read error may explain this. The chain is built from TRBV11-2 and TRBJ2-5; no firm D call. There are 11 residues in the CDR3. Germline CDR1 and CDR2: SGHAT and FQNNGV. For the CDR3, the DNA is TGTGCCAGCAGCCCTTTGACAAGCTATGACTTC. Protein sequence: CASSPLTSYDF.

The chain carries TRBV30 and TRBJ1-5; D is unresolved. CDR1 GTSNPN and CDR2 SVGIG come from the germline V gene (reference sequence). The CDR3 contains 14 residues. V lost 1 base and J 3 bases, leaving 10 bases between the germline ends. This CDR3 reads CAWSGLEHNQPQHF. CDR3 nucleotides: TGTGCCTGGAGTGGTTTGGAGCACAATCAGCCCCAGCATTTT.

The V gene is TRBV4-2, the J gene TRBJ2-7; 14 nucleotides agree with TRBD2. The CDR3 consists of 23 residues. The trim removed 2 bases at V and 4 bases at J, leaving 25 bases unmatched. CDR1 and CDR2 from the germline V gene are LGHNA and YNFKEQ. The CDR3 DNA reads TGTGCCAGCAGCCAAAGAAGCGATTCGGACCCGACTAGCGGGGGGGCCGAGGGGTACGAGCAGTACTTC. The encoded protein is CASSQRSDSDPTSGGAEGYEQYF.

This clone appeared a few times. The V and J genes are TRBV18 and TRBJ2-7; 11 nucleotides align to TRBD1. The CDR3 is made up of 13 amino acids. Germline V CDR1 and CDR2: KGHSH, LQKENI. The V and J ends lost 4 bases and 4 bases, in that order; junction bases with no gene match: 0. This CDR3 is CASSRDRGYEQYF. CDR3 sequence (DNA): TGTGCCAGCTCACGGGACAGGGGGTACGAGCAGTACTTC.

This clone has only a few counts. CDR3: CASGLVLPGIPLYNEQFF. The CDR3 coding sequence is TGTGCTAGTGGTTTGGTACTTCCAGGGATTCCTCTCTACAATGAGCAGTTCTTC. The chain employs TRBV12-5 and TRBJ2-1; D is perhaps TRBD1 (5 bases). Germline V lookup: CDR1 LGHNT, CDR2 FRNRAP. The CDR3 spans 18 residues. Between the trimmed V and J ends, which lost 0 bases and 3 bases, there was a span of 18 bases.

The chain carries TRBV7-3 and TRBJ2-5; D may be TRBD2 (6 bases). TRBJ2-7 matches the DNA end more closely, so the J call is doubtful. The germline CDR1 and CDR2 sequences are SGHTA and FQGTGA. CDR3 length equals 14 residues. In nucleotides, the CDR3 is TGTGCCAGCAGCTTACAAGGCGGGACGGGCGAGCAGTACTTC. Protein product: CASSLQGGTGEQYF.

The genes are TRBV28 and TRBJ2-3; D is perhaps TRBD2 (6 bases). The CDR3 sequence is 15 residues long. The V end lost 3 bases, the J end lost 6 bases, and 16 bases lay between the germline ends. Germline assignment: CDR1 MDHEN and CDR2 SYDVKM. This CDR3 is CASSLEGPGPDTQYF. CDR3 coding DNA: TGTGCCAGCAGTTTGGAGGGCCCGGGCCCCGATACGCAGTATTTT.

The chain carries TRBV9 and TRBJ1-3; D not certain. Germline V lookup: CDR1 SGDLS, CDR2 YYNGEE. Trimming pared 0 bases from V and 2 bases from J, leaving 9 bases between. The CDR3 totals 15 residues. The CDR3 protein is CASSVDDGAGNTIYF. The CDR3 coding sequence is TGTGCCAGCAGCGTAGACGACGGGGCTGGAAACACCATATATTTT.

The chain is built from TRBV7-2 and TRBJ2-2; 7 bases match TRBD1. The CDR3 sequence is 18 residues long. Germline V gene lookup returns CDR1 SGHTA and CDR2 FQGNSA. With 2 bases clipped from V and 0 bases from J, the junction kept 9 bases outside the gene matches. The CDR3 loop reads CASSLRGITGANTGELFF. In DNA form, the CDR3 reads TGTGCCAGCAGCTTAAGGGGAATCACAGGGGCGAACACCGGGGAGCTGTTTTTT.

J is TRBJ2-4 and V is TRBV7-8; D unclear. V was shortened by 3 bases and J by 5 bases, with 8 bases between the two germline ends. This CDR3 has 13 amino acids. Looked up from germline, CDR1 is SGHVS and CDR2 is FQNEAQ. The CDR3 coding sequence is TGTGCCAGCAGCTTGGGCCAGCAAAACATTCAGTACTTC. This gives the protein CASSLGQQNIQYF.

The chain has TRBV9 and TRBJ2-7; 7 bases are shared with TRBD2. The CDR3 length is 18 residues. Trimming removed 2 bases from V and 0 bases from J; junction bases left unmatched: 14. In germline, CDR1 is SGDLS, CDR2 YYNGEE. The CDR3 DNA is TGTGCCAGCAGCGTGGGGTCGGGCGGGGGAAGTAACTCCTACGAGCAGTACTTC. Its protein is CASSVGSGGGSNSYEQYF. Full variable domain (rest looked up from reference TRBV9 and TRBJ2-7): DSGVTQTPKHLITATGQRVTLRCSPRSGDLSVYWYQQSLDQGLQFLIQYYNGEERAKGNILERFSAQQFPDLHSELNLSSLELGDSALYFCASSVGSGGGSNSYEQYFGPGTRLTVT.

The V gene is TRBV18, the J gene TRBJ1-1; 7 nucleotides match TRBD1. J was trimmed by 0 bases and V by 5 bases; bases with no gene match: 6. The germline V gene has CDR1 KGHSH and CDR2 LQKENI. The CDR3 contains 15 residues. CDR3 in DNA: TGTGCCAGCTCAGACAGGGCCCGAATGAACACTGAAGCTTTCTTT. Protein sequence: CASSDRARMNTEAFF.